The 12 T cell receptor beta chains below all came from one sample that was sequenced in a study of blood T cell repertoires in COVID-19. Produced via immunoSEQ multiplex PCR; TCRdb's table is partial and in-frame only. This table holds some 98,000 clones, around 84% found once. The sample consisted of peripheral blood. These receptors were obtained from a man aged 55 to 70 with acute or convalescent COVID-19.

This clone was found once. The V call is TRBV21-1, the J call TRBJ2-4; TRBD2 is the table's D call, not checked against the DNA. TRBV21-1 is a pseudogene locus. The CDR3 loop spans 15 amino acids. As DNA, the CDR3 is TGTGCCAGCAGCAAAGGGACGGGGACCAAAAACATTCAGTACTTC. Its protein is CASSKGTGTKNIQYF.

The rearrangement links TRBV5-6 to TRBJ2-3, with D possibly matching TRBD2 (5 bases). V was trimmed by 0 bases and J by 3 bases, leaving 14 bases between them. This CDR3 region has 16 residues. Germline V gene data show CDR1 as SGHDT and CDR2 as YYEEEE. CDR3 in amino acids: CASSLAGKGITDTQYF. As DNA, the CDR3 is TGTGCCAGCAGCTTGGCCGGGAAGGGAATTACAGATACGCAGTATTTT. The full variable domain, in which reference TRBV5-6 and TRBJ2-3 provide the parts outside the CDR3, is DAGVTQSPTHLIKTRGQQVTLRCSPKSGHDTVSWYQQALGQGPQFIFQYYEEEERQRGNFPDRFSGHQFPNYSSELNVNALLLGDSALYLCASSLAGKGITDTQYFGPGTRLTVL.

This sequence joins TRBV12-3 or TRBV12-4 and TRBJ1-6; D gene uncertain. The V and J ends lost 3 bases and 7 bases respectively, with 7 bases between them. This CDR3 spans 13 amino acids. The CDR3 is CASSFVGNSPLHF. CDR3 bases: TGTGCCAGCAGTTTCGTTGGCAATTCACCCCTCCACTTT.

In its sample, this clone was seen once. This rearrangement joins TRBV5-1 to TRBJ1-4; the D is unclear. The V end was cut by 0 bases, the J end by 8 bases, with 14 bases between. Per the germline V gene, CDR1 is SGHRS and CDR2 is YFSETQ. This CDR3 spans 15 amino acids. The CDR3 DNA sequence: TGCGCCAGCAGCTTGGCCGGCAGCCAGGAAGAAAAACTGTTTTTT. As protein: CASSLAGSQEEKLFF.

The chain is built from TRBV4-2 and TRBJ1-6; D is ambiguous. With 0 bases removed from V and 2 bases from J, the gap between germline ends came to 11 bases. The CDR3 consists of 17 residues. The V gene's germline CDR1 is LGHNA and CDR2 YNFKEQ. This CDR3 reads CASSQEWQATYNSPLHF. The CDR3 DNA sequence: TGTGCCAGCAGCCAAGAATGGCAGGCGACCTATAATTCACCCCTCCACTTT.

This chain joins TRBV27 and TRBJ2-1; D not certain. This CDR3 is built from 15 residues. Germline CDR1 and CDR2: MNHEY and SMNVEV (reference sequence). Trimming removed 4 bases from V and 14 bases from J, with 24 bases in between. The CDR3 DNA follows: TGTGCCAGCAGTTCTAATCGGCAGCGCACCACAATTGAGTTCTTC. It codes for CASSSNRQRTTIEFF.

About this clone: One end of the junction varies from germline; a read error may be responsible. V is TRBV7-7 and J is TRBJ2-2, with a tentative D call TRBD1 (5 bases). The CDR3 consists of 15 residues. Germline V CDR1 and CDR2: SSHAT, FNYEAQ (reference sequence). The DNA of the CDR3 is TGTGCTAGCAGCCCCGTCACAGGCAGGCTCGGGGAGCTGTTTTTT. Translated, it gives CASSPVTGRLGELFF.

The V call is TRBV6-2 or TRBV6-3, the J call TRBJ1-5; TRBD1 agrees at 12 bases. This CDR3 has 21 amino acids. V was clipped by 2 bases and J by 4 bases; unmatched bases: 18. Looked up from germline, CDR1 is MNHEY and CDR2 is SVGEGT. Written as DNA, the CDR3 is TGTGCCAGCAGTTACCAACCGGGACAGGGGGCCACCTCGATAAGTAATCAGCCCCAGCATTTT. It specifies CASSYQPGQGATSISNQPQHF.

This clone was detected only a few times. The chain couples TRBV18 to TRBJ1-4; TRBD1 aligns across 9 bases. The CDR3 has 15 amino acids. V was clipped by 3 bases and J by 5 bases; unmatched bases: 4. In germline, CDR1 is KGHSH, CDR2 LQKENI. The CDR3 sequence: CASSPGTGFNEKLFF. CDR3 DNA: TGTGCCAGCTCACCCGGGACAGGGTTCAATGAAAAACTGTTTTTT.

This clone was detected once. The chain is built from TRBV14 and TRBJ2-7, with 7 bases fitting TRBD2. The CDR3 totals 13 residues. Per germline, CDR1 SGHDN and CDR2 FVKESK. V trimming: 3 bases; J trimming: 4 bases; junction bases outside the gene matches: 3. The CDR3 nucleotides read TGTGCCAGCAGCCAGGGGGGGATGTACGAGCAGTACGTC. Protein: CASSQGGMYEQYV.

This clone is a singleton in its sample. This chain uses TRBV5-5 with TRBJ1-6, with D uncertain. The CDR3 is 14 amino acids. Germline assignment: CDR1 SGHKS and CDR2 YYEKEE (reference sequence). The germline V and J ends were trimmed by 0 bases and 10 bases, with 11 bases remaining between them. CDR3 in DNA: TGTGCCAGCAGCTTGGAAGTGTCGGGGTCACCCCTCCACTTT. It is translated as CASSLEVSGSPLHF.

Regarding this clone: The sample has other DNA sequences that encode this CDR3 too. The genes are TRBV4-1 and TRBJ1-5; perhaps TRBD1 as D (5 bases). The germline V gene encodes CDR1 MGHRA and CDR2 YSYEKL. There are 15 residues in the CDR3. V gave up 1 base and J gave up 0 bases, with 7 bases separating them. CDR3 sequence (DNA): TGCGCCAGCAGCCAAGCAGGGTATAGCAATCAGCCCCAGCATTTT. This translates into CASSQAGYSNQPQHF.